Only a few counts were recorded for the clone carrying this TCR beta chain. The antigen is not known. Germline V CDR1 and CDR2: SGHAT, FQNNGV. The CDR3 is 14 amino acids. V lost 1 base and J 2 bases, leaving 6 bases between the germline ends. These data come from a study of CD8 T cells in ankylosing spondylitis. Study results and limitations: Disease-linked clones were CD8+ and relatively rare in peripheral blood. A motif in TCR beta, a set of eight or nine highly homologous variants, appeared characteristic of ankylosing spondylitis blood.

TCRdb used MiXCR to reprocess the 5' RACE reads, holding one entry per CDR3 protein. The data hold roughly 400,000 distinct CDR3 sequences, with 20% to 25% observed a single time. The source of this sequence is a male donor with ankylosing spondylitis. Sequences were obtained from blood, either unsorted or a sorted T cell fraction (not recorded which). The chain links TRBV11-2 to TRBJ2-1; the D is unclear. The CDR3, as DNA: TGTGCCAGCAGCTTAGTCCAACCCTACAATGAGCAGTTCTTC. This translates into CASSLVQPYNEQFF.